This T cell receptor (beta chain) was profiled in a study of blood T cell repertoires in COVID-19. Study summary: The study drew acute and convalescent COVID-19 samples from the United States, Italy and Spain.

Per the authors' pipeline: Counts of nucleated cells, estimated from reference gene primer amplification, were obtained. TCRdb keeps only in-frame clones here, not all; method: immunoSEQ multiplex PCR. V, J and clone size are taken as reported in that table, and D and trimming were inferred from the DNA itself. This sample carries about 160,000 clones, 86% of them seen once, and the ten largest clones take roughly 4%. This CDR3 is built from 13 residues. The germline gives CDR1 LNHDA, CDR2 SQIVND (reference sequence). Trimming took 4 bases from V and 9 from J, leaving 13 bases between them. The sequencing input was peripheral blood. This chain joins TRBV19 and TRBJ2-1; tentative D call: TRBD2 (5 bases). The source is a woman in her seventies with acute or convalescent COVID-19. The CDR3 is CASSSGFKGEQFF. The CDR3 region has the DNA TGTGCCAGTAGTAGCGGGTTCAAAGGTGAGCAGTTCTTC.